These T cell receptor beta chains were read from a single sample in a study of T cell responses to AZD1222 COVID-19 vaccine. Assay: immunoSEQ multiplex PCR; the TCRdb copy retains only in-frame clones and omits some. Here the sample spans about 180,000 clones, around 90% being singletons. This specimen consisted of peripheral blood, obtained on day 0 of AZD1222 vaccination. The source of these receptors is an adult in good health. CDR3s leave out the opening cysteine and the closing phenylalanine or tryptophan. The D gene is left open where the match is weak.

v_gene	d_gene	CDR3aa
TRBV4-3	NA	ASSQEGVRDEKLF
TRBV6-5	NA	ASGREWEKLF
TRBV19	NA	ASRPYGATNEKLF
TRBV5-1	TRBD1	ASSWDSLAYEQY
TRBV27	NA	ASSPSRARGYGYT
TRBV21-1	NA	ASSKLDRGAGGYT
TRBV2	TRBD1	ASSVNRGQGGYT
TRBV6-4	NA	ASSAQPYMSNGYT
TRBV5-1	TRBD2	ASSSSGGAYNEQF
TRBV27	NA	ASSTLGRGVDQPQH
TRBV9	NA	ASSVPNNEQF
TRBV5-6	NA	ASSLDLGDSPLH
TRBV7-2	TRBD1	ASSLVGTGDSPLH
TRBV29-1	NA	SVRVQNYNEQF
TRBV6-5	NA	ASSPQSEALYGYT
TRBV12-3/TRBV12-4	TRBD1	ASSSGQGQPQH
TRBV3-1/TRBV3-2	TRBD1	ASSQAGTGDYGYT
TRBV4-3	NA	ASSQEWQWNTGELF
TRBV27	NA	ATGVGSGYT
TRBV27	NA	ASSPQTSYGYT
TRBV5-1	NA	ASSLYRDSALQETQY
TRBV4-1	TRBD1	ASSRTGEQPQH
TRBV7-9	NA	ASSLAGGSYGYT
TRBV19	TRBD1	ARGGQVNRNQPQH
TRBV29-1	TRBD1	SASGGLDQPQH
TRBV3-1/TRBV3-2	NA	ASSPTGDYSPLH
TRBV7-2	NA	ASSYRRGTIY
TRBV4-2	NA	ASSLSQRGVETQY
TRBV28	NA	ASTVQGSWEKLF
TRBV9	NA	ASSGRASGDSPLH
TRBV14	NA	ASSQDRTYGYT